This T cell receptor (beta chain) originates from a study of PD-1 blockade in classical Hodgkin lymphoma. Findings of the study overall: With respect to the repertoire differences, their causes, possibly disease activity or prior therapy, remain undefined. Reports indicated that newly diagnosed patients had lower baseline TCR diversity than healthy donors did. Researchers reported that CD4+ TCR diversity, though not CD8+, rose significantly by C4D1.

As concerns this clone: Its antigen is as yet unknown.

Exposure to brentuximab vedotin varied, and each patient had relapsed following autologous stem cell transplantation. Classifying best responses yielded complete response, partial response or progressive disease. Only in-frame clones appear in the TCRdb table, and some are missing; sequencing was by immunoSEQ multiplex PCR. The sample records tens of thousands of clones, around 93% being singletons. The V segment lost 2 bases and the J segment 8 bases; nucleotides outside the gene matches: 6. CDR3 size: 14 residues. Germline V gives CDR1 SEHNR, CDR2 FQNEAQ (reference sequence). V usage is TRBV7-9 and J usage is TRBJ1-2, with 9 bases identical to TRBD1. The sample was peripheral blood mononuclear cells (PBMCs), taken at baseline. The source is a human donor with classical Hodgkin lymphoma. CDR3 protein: CASSLTGQGLGYTF. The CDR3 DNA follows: TGTGCCAGCAGCTTAACGGGACAGGGCCTCGGCTACACCTTC.